The 10 T cell receptor beta chains listed next were all sequenced from one sample in a study of blood T cell repertoires in COVID-19. Sequencing was performed with immunoSEQ multiplex PCR; in TCRdb, only in-frame clones are kept and a portion is missing. The data show 200,000 to 250,000 clones, with roughly 80% seen just once and about 7.4% held by the top ten. The sample comprised peripheral blood. These TCRs come from a woman aged 45-59 years with acute or convalescent COVID-19.

This clone occurred a few times. The chain employs TRBV18 and TRBJ2-7, with 12 bases that match TRBD2. The CDR3 sequence is 15 residues long. CDR1 and CDR2 (germline): KGHSH, LQKENI. The junction had 2 bases not matched to a gene; V was cut back by 3 bases and J by 2 bases. In DNA, the CDR3 is TGTGCCAGCTCACCTCCTAGCGGGGGGGCCTACGAGCAGTACTTC. Its protein is CASSPPSGGAYEQYF.

This clone was seen more than once but under ten times. This chain links TRBV7-2 with TRBJ2-3; D might be TRBD1 (5 bases). Germline values: CDR1 SGHTA, CDR2 FQGNSA. There are 15 residues in the CDR3. Trimming took off 5 bases at V and 6 bases at J, with 18 bases between the two ends. Here the CDR3 reads CASSPGPFLYDTQYF. DNA for the CDR3: TGTGCCAGCAGCCCAGGGCCATTTTTGTATGATACGCAGTATTTT.

The genes are TRBV28 and TRBJ2-1; 7 bases map to TRBD1. After removal of 6 bases from V and 15 bases from J, the junction contained 11 bases not matched to a gene. Germline V CDR1 and CDR2: MDHEN, SYDVKM. The CDR3 spans 12 residues. CDR3 region: CASSLNRGGGFF. CDR3 DNA: TGTGCCAGCAGCCTTAACAGGGGCGGTGGGTTCTTC.

J is TRBJ1-2 and V is TRBV6-4, with 7 bases lining up with TRBD1. Trimming removed 6 bases from V and 5 bases from J; junction bases left unmatched: 6. CDR3 length equals 13 residues. Germline values: CDR1 MRHNA, CDR2 SNTAGT. The CDR3 sequence: CASRDRRCYGYTF. Here the CDR3 DNA reads TGTGCCAGCAGGGACAGGAGGTGTTATGGCTACACCTTC.

Only a few counts were recorded for this clone. J is TRBJ2-5 and V is TRBV3-1 (or the pseudogene TRBV3-2); tentative D call: TRBD2 (7 bases). This CDR3 comprises 16 residues. V shed 0 bases and J shed 5 bases, with 16 bases lying between them. Germline V lookup: CDR1 LGHDT, CDR2 YNNKEL (reference sequence). The CDR3 loop is CASSQDVGGQAETQYF. The CDR3 DNA reads TGTGCCAGCAGCCAAGACGTGGGGGGGCAAGCTGAGACCCAGTACTTC.

The rearrangement joins TRBV6-5 to TRBJ2-7; 7 nucleotides line up with TRBD1. CDR1 MNHEY and CDR2 SVGAGI come from the germline V gene. J lost 7 bases, V lost 0 bases, and 9 bases had no gene match. The CDR3 is 15 residues long. CDR3 coding DNA: TGTGCCAGCAGTTACTCGGGACAGAGCTCTACGGAGCAGTACTTC. It translates to CASSYSGQSSTEQYF.

The V call is TRBV6-5, the J call TRBJ1-1; D is possibly TRBD1 (5 bases). The CDR3 has 13 residues. The V and J ends lost 4 bases and 3 bases respectively, with 9 bases between them. Germline lookup yields CDR1 MNHEY and CDR2 SVGAGI. This CDR3 reads CASSSGGDTEAFF. Written as DNA, the CDR3 is TGTGCCAGCAGTTCCGGGGGAGACACTGAAGCTTTCTTT.

The V call is TRBV15, the J call TRBJ1-1, with a tentative D call TRBD1 (5 bases). Germline CDR1 is LNHNV and CDR2 is YYDKDF (reference sequence). V was shortened by 3 bases and J by 4 bases, with 15 bases between the two germline ends. The CDR3 is 15 amino acids. CDR3: CATSSAGSLITEAFF. In DNA, the CDR3 is TGTGCCACCAGCAGCGCAGGGTCTCTGATCACTGAAGCTTTCTTT.

The CDR3 loop is CATSATQGLQEQFF. The CDR3 coding sequence is TGTGCCACCAGTGCGACGCAGGGACTCCAGGAGCAGTTCTTC. V is TRBV24-1 and J is TRBJ2-1; possibly TRBD2 for D (6 bases). V lost 5 bases and J 10 bases, leaving 17 bases between the germline ends. The germline V gene encodes CDR1 KGHDR and CDR2 SFDVKD. This CDR3 is 14 amino acids long.

The chain employs TRBV19 and TRBJ1-5; D gene unclear. The CDR3 runs 13 residues. V shed 3 bases and J shed 4 bases, with 7 bases lying between them. The germline V gene has CDR1 LNHDA and CDR2 SQIVND (reference sequence). The CDR3 sequence: CASSIVRNQPQHF. CDR3 sequence (DNA): TGTGCCAGTAGTATTGTGCGGAATCAGCCCCAGCATTTT. The full variable domain, in which reference TRBV19 and TRBJ1-5 provide the parts outside the CDR3, is DGGITQSPKYLFRKEGQNVTLSCEQNLNHDAMYWYRQDPGQGLRLIYYSQIVNDFQKGDIAEGYSVSREKKESFPLTVTSAQKNPTAFYLCASSIVRNQPQHFGDGTRLSIL.